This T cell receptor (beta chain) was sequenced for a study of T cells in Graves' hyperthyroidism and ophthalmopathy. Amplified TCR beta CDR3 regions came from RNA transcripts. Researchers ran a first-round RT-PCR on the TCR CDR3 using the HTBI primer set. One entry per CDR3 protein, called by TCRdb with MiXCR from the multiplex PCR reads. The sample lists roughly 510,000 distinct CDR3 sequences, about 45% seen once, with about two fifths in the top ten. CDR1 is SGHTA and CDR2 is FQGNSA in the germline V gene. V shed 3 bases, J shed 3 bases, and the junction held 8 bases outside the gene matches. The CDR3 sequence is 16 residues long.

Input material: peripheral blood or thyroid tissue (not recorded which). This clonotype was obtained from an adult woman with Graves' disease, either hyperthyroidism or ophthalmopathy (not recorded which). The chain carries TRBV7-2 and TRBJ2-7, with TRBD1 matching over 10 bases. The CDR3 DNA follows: TGTGCCAGCAGCTTGGTTCCGGGACAGGGGATCTACGAGCAGTACTTC. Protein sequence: CASSLVPGQGIYEQYF.